The table lists the clone carrying this T cell receptor beta chain with many counts. The sample comes from a study of regulatory T cells in long-lasting Graves disease. The CDR3 runs to 13 residues. V shed 8 bases, J shed 6 bases, and the junction held 3 bases outside the gene matches. Germline V lookup: CDR1 SNHLY, CDR2 FYNNEI. HTBI primers from iRepertoire and Arm-PCR of CDR3 regions yielded the TCR beta libraries. TCRdb recomputed calls from the multiplex PCR reads with MiXCR, one row per CDR3 protein. Found here are 360,000 or so distinct CDR3 sequences, around 15% of them singletons; the top ten hold 25% to 30%. Described time point: newly diagnosed GD, antithyroid drugs for less than 3 months. Researchers made the TCR library from RNA that was extracted from PBMCs. These data were also reused for a study on T cells in Graves' hyperthyroidism and ophthalmopathy. As that report states: For Graves' hyperthyroidism to be stable, ophthalmopathy could not progress within 18 months. Using the HTBI primer set, a first-round RT-PCR was run on the TCR CDR3.

This TCR came from a man aged 35-49 years with Graves disease. Here the sequenced sample was peripheral blood mononuclear cells (PBMCs), taken at new diagnosis, from a patient treated with antithyroid drugs. The V and J genes are TRBV2 and TRBJ2-3; 12 nucleotides agree with TRBD1. CDR3 sequence (DNA): TGTGCCAGCGGGGACAGGGGGCCCGATACGCAGTATTTT. This gives the protein CASGDRGPDTQYF.